These 10 T cell receptor beta chains share one sample of origin, sequenced in a study of blood T cell repertoires in COVID-19. Produced via immunoSEQ multiplex PCR; TCRdb's table is partial and in-frame only. The sample carries 150,000 to 200,000 clones, about three quarters recorded once. The sequenced sample was peripheral blood. These receptors came from a man in his 60s with acute or convalescent COVID-19.

The genes are TRBV6-5 and TRBJ1-4; 7 nucleotides agree with TRBD1. The CDR3 consists of 14 residues. The ends lost 8 bases at V and 8 bases at J; junction bases unmatched: 11. Germline V gene data show CDR1 as MNHEY and CDR2 as SVGAGI. CDR3 bases: TGTGCCAGCGTATGGACAGGTCCCGGGGAAAAACTGTTTTTT. The encoded protein is CASVWTGPGEKLFF.

The chain links TRBV27 to TRBJ2-5; 8 bases are shared with TRBD1. There are 20 residues in the CDR3. The V gene end was trimmed by 6 bases and the J gene end by 2 bases; junction bases not matched to a gene: 23. Germline V lookup: CDR1 MNHEY, CDR2 SMNVEV (reference sequence). The CDR3 is CASRPRARTRGLSRQETQYF. In DNA form, the CDR3 reads TGTGCCAGCAGACCCAGGGCCCGCACCAGGGGGCTATCAAGACAAGAGACCCAGTACTTC.

This rearrangement joins TRBV3-1 (or the pseudogene TRBV3-2) to TRBJ2-7, with 9 bases fitting TRBD1. The germline V gene encodes CDR1 LGHDT and CDR2 YNNKEL (reference sequence). CDR3 length: 14 amino acids. With V trimmed by 8 bases and J by 1 base, 6 bases remained unmatched. Here the CDR3 reads CASAQQGASYEQYF. The CDR3 nucleotides are TGTGCCAGCGCTCAACAGGGGGCATCCTACGAGCAGTACTTC.

The chain combines TRBV4-3 with TRBJ1-1; TRBD1 matches at 9 bases. The V segment lost 0 bases and the J segment 5 bases; nucleotides outside the gene matches: 19. The V gene's germline CDR1 is LGHNA and CDR2 YSLEER. This CDR3 is built from 20 residues. CDR3 sequence (DNA): TGCGCCAGCAGCCAAGAAGGGGTCAGACCGGGACAGGGTAGCTCGACTGAAGCTTTCTTT. This gives the protein CASSQEGVRPGQGSSTEAFF.

This clone was detected ten times or more. V and J are TRBV4-3 and TRBJ2-7, with TRBD1 matching over 8 bases. J lost 3 bases, V lost 0 bases, and 4 bases had no gene match. Germline CDR1 and CDR2: LGHNA and YSLEER. This CDR3 comprises 15 residues. CDR3 nucleotide sequence: TGCGCCAGCAGCCAAGATCGACAGGGGAACTACGAGCAGTACTTC. It yields the protein CASSQDRQGNYEQYF.

This rearrangement joins TRBV2 to TRBJ2-5; TRBD2 matches at 8 bases. The CDR3 sequence is 14 residues long. Unmatched junction bases numbered 5, after V lost 7 bases and J lost 1 base. The germline gives CDR1 SNHLY, CDR2 FYNNEI. The CDR3 loop reads CASMGAGGQETQYF. In DNA form, the CDR3 reads TGTGCCAGCATGGGGGCGGGGGGCCAAGAGACCCAGTACTTC.

V usage is TRBV28 and J usage is TRBJ1-2; the D is unclear. V was cut by 5 bases and J by 1 base, with 17 bases left in between. CDR1 MDHEN and CDR2 SYDVKM come from the germline V gene. The CDR3 contains 16 residues. The chain's CDR3 is CASSPRPYLYNYGYTF. Here the CDR3 DNA reads TGTGCCAGCAGTCCCCGCCCCTACCTCTATAACTATGGCTACACCTTC.

The J gene is TRBJ2-7, the V gene TRBV19; 11 positions agree with TRBD1. This CDR3 has 14 amino acids. V lost 10 bases and J lost 7; bases outside the gene matches: 12. Germline assignment: CDR1 LNHDA and CDR2 SQIVND (reference sequence). CDR3 in DNA: TGTGCCACCAAAACCGGGACAGGGGGGAAAGAGCAGTACTTC. This sequence encodes CATKTGTGGKEQYF.

V is TRBV18 and J is TRBJ2-4; no firm D call. V was cut by 6 bases and J by 3 bases, with 15 bases left in between. CDR1 is KGHSH and CDR2 is LQKENI in the germline V gene. The CDR3 spans 15 residues. CDR3 region: CASSSNLVDKNIQYF. CDR3 nucleotide sequence: TGTGCCAGCTCCTCCAATCTAGTAGACAAAAACATTCAGTACTTC.

The chain combines TRBV24-1 with TRBJ2-3; no clear D gene. V shed 5 bases and J shed 5 bases, with 10 bases lying between them. The CDR3 has 13 amino acids. Germline V gene data show CDR1 as KGHDR and CDR2 as SFDVKD. CDR3 in DNA: TGTGCCACCAGTGCATGGGCAGTAGATACGCAGTATTTT. Translated, it gives CATSAWAVDTQYF.